Reported below is one TCR beta chain. The sample belongs to a study of blood T cell repertoires in COVID-19. Study-wide background: Samples taken during acute and convalescent COVID-19 were collected in the United States, Italy and Spain. From T cells, B-cell-depleted T cells, or PBMCs came the material, which was cDNA or gDNA.

Source study methods: The authors estimated nucleated cell counts from reference gene primer amplification. Method: immunoSEQ multiplex PCR; TCRdb's copy keeps in-frame clones and lacks some. V and J calls and clone size come straight from that table; D and trimming were deduced from the DNA. The sample carries about 310,000 clones, approximately 90% recorded once. Trimming removed 3 bases from V and 6 bases from J; junction bases left unmatched: 11. Per germline, CDR1 MNHEY and CDR2 SMNVEV (reference sequence). This CDR3 is 16 amino acids long. The source material was peripheral blood. This sequence was found in a man between 18 and 35 years old with active or convalescent COVID-19. This chain links TRBV27 with TRBJ2-7, with 10 bases identical to TRBD1. The CDR3 loop is CASSLVGTGVGSEQYF. The CDR3 nucleotides read TGTGCCAGCAGTTTGGTGGGGACAGGGGTTGGGAGCGAGCAGTACTTC.